These T cell receptor beta chains were read from a single sample in a study of control samples from healthy donors and cancer patients. Assay used: immunoSEQ multiplex PCR; TCRdb lists only in-frame clones, some missing. Of roughly 120,000 clones in the sample, more than 80% were seen once. Source material: blood. These receptor sequences come from a man aged 45 to 65 in good health. The CDR3 runs from the conserved cysteine through the conserved F or W. D genes are given only for firm matches. Not every row has a clone size; where given, it reads once, few, many or a size class.

d_call j_call clone_size v_call cdr3_nt cdr3_aa
- TRBJ1-5 - TRBV2 TGTGCCAGCAGTGTCCCAGGGGTAAAGTATCAGCCCCAGCATTTT CASSVPGVKYQPQHF
- TRBJ2-5 - TRBV5-1 TGCGCCAGCAGCGGCCGCGGACCGTACCAAGAGACCCAGTACTTC CASSGRGPYQETQYF
- TRBJ2-1 - TRBV27 TGTGCCAGCAGTTTAGATTGGGTTAGCTCCTACAATGAGCAGTTCTTC CASSLDWVSSYNEQFF
- TRBJ2-7 - TRBV7-6 TGTGCCAGCAGCCAGGGAGGAGACAGGTCTATCCACGAGCAGTACTTC CASSQGGDRSIHEQYF
TRBD1 TRBJ1-5 - TRBV7-2 TGTGCCAGCAGCTTAGTAGGGGGCGATCAGCCCCAGCATTTT CASSLVGGDQPQHF
TRBD2 TRBJ2-1 - TRBV7-6 TGTGCCAGCAGCTTAGGACGGACTAGCGGGGGATACAATGAGCAGTTCTTC CASSLGRTSGGYNEQFF
TRBD1 TRBJ1-6 - TRBV5-1 TGCGCCAGCAGCTCAAGACCCACGGGACAAGGACAGGATTCACCCCTCCACTTT CASSSRPTGQGQDSPLHF
TRBD2 TRBJ2-5 - TRBV5-4 TGTGCCAGCTCTGTTAACGGCGCTAGCGGGGGGCAAGAGACCCAGTACTTC CASSVNGASGGQETQYF
TRBD2 TRBJ2-1 - TRBV5-4 TGTGCCAGCAGCCCGGGGACTAGCGGGGGTCGGAGCTCCTACAATGAGCAGTTCTTC CASSPGTSGGRSSYNEQFF
- TRBJ2-3 - TRBV7-9 TGTGCCAGCAGCTTTGCATGGGGCAGGGCAGATACGCAGTATTTT CASSFAWGRADTQYF
TRBD2 TRBJ2-5 - TRBV7-9 TGTGCCAGCAGCCCACGGGGACTAGCGGGAGAGACCCAGTACTTC CASSPRGLAGETQYF
- TRBJ2-3 few TRBV19 TGTGCCAGTAGTATGACAGCCGCAAGAGATACGCAGTATTTT CASSMTAARDTQYF